This T cell receptor (beta chain) came from a study of a mutant IDH1 vaccine in newly diagnosed glioma. Study-wide context: Vaccination followed radiotherapy alone by 4-6 weeks, or accompanied temozolomide cycles. Findings and limits, study-wide: Most patients, around 94%, showed vaccine-induced immune responses.

Regarding time point: week 35, safety follow-up. A single vaccine dose contained 300 ug of mutant IDH1 20-mer peptide, and topical imiquimod was used with it. Germline V lookup: CDR1 MNHNS, CDR2 SASEGT. The CDR3 has 14 residues. V was pared by 6 bases and J by 9 bases, with 18 bases between. Turning to this clone: Its antigen remains unknown.

Repertoires were generated with immunoSEQ multiplex PCR, while TCRdb's copy carries only in-frame clones and drops some. This sample has tens of thousands of clones; about 80% occur once, and the top ten carry roughly 15%. The receptor was isolated from a man aged 25 to 40 with glioma. The material was PBMCs, obtained from a glioma patient whose treatment included an IDH1 peptide vaccine. The rearrangement links TRBV6-1 to TRBJ1-5, with D tentatively TRBD1 (5 bases). The CDR3 sequence is CASRVRGSEWPQHF. In DNA form, the CDR3 reads TGTGCCAGCAGGGTAAGGGGCAGCGAGTGGCCCCAGCATTTT.